This T cell receptor (beta chain) appears in the sequencing data of a study of shared clonotypes between healthy human individuals. The wider study: Per-donor plates numbered three CD4 naive, three CD4 memory, two CD8 naive and one CD8 memory.

This clone was observed a few times. V gave up 7 bases and J gave up 1 base; unmatched junction bases: 5. CDR1 SGHTA and CDR2 FQGNSA come from the germline V gene. The CDR3 totals 15 residues. Execution of the assay was at deep level. In replicate PCRs of sorted subsets, around 200 ng DNA, roughly 27,000 T cell genomes, was used. The repertoire was sequenced with immunoSEQ multiplex PCR; TCRdb's copy has only in-frame clones and lacks some. The top ten clones hold over 0.12% of a sample with 2,500,000 or so clones, around nine tenths of them seen once. The chain has TRBV7-2 and TRBJ2-2, with 8 bases identical to TRBD2. The sample was naive CD4+ T cells sorted from blood. Regarding subset: CD45RA+ positively selected. The source is a man younger than 35 in good health. CDR3 nucleotide sequence: TGTGCCAGCACATCCAGCGGGGGGAACACCGGGGAGCTGTTTTTT. It codes for CASTSSGGNTGELFF.